This TCR beta chain originates from a study of graft-versus-host responses after intestinal transplantation listed by TCRdb under 2021. In the study overall: Recipients received multivisceral, liver-intestinal, or isolated intestinal transplants. Bulk TCR-beta CDR3 sequencing was used to track graft-versus-host and host-versus-graft alloreactive T cell clones in the graft, circulation and bone marrow after intestinal transplantation. To identify alloreactive clones, pre-transplant mixed lymphocyte reaction products were sequenced and compared with unstimulated pre-transplant donor and recipient T cells. A peak of at least 4% donor T cells among recipient peripheral blood mononuclear cells was the definition used for donor T cell macrochimerism. Of the 20 to 25 intestinal transplant recipients enrolled in the cohort, one of whom was a retransplant, 3 patients without pretransplant specimens were excluded. Samples from a few later patients were sequenced in-house on an Illumina MiSeq with MiXCR processing rather than by the commercial service. All recipients received anti-thymocyte globulin induction followed by maintenance tacrolimus and steroids for around three years. Points the paper makes about the study in general: GvH clones turned up in recipient bone marrow, with some appearing earlier in ileal mucosa or blood, a pattern consistent with an intestinal mucosal origin. The relatively low number and heterogeneity of intestinal transplant patients limited the conclusions. Early after transplant, declines in HvG clones were associated with peak levels of circulating GvH clones. In patients with donor T cell macrochimerism, the allografts had high GvH to HvG T cell clonal ratios.

CDR1 and CDR2 were assigned from the germline V gene as SGHTA and FQGNSA. The CDR3 spans 15 residues, from the cysteine through the phenylalanine. Of all the DNA, just the CDR3 is kept, 45 bases in frame from base 1. At the junction V is shortened by 7 bases and J by 4 bases; bases outside the gene matches: 9. The time point label of this sample denotes: cells obtained before transplantation from donor or recipient. Mixed lymphocyte reactions plated 200,000 CFSE-labeled pre-transplant responders with 200,000 irradiated violet-dye-labeled stimulators and were cultured for 6 days. Proliferating CD3+CD4+CFSE-low and CD3+CD8+CFSE-low responder cells were FACS-sorted on a BD Influx sorter after the mixed lymphocyte reaction. A note on this clone: Base qualities are not at hand, and no much larger clone is one base apart.

The library was produced with the immunoSEQ multiplex PCR assay. For most patients, genomic DNA was isolated using the Qiagen DNeasy Blood and Tissue Kit and was shipped frozen to Adaptive Biotechnologies for TCR sequencing. For most patients, high-throughput TCR-beta CDR3 sequencing of genomic DNA was performed by Adaptive Biotechnologies. Under the source paper's analysis protocol: TCR sequencing data were retrieved from Adaptive's ImmunoSEQ software for 15 to 20 patients, whereas a few other patients were processed with MiXCR and VDJtools. To correct CD4 versus CD8 sorting errors, sequences present in both subsets at a frequency ratio below 5:1 were removed. CDR3 nucleotide sequences shared by donor and recipient were removed because the origin of these sequences could not be assigned. To be classed as alloreactive, a clone needed at least 2-fold expansion over unstimulated cells and a minimum CFSE-low frequency of 0.002% (template counts) or 0.001% (read counts). Mappable clones were those detected in sequenced pre-transplant spleen, lymph node, or MLR CFSE-low populations of the donor or recipient. The cumulative frequency of alloreactive clones was calculated as a percentage of all sequences, weighted by copy number. TCRdb retrieved this table from immuneACCESS and kept in-frame rearrangements only. Not all clones are present; in checked studies, unresolved V genes account for under half, and no reason is known for the remainder. V, J and clone size were drawn from that table, and D and trimming were deduced from the DNA. The sample table contains about 11,000 clones; only one count was recorded for about a third of them. The top ten clonotypes cover around 1.8% of the sample.

This clonotype was sampled from a human patient who was an organ donor for intestinal transplantation. This specimen was alloreactive CD4+ T cells from a mixed lymphocyte reaction culture, taken before transplantation. The cell subset or site label of this sample denotes: CFSE-low proliferating T cells sorted from roughly six-day pre-transplant mixed lymphocyte reaction (GvH or HvG direction). The rearranged segments are TRBV7-2 and TRBJ1-3; TRBD1 fits 8 bases in the junction. DNA sequence: TGTGCCAGCACCCTTCGGCCAGGGGGCGGAAACACCATATATTTT. It translates as CASTLRPGGGNTIYF.